This record covers a single TCR beta chain. The sample belongs to a study of OX40 agonist ivuxolimab in advanced cancers. The length of the CDR3 is 15 residues. Germline V lookup: CDR1 MDHEN, CDR2 SYDVKM. The V gene lost 5 bases and the J gene lost 0 bases, with 14 bases spanning the gap. Libraries were prepared by immunoSEQ multiplex PCR; TCRdb keeps only in-frame clonotypes and omits some of them. The sample contains some 68,000 clones, 80% to 90% of which appear only once. The TCR originated in an adult with an advanced solid tumor such as melanoma, head and neck, liver or kidney cancer. The chain uses TRBV28 and TRBJ2-7; no reliable D call. The sample here was CD4+ or CD8+ T cells sorted from blood, taken in a trial of the OX40 agonist ivuxolimab. CDR3 sequence reads: CASSPYSTPSYEQYF. CDR3 DNA: TGTGCCAGCAGTCCCTACTCGACCCCCTCCTACGAGCAGTACTTC.